Below, one TCR beta chain is given with its context. The CDR3 is 16 amino acids. Germline V gene lookup returns CDR1 SGHTA and CDR2 FQGNSA. V was pared by 5 bases and J by 1 base, with 15 bases between. This sample was included in a study of blood T cells in healthy people across ages. Overall study: The capture of about one barcoded beta molecule per two T cells was achieved by template switching.

With a J-beta primer mix and a sample-barcoded 5' primer, a second PCR ran roughly 6 to 11 cycles. A 12-random-nucleotide template-switch adaptor tagged each cDNA molecule. Via MiXCR, TCRdb re-called the 5' RACE reads, giving one row per CDR3 protein. Among 1.5 million or so distinct CDR3 sequences listed, around 42% were seen once. The study drew donors from healthy Caucasian individuals in Russia aged 6 to 90. The sequenced material came from blood. This clonotype was obtained from a young woman in good health. The V gene is TRBV7-2, the J gene TRBJ1-5; D remains ambiguous. The CDR3 DNA is TGTGCCAGCAGCGGGCCAATGAGAGGGAGCAATCAGCCCCAGCATTTT. Protein product: CASSGPMRGSNQPQHF.